This entry concerns a single T cell receptor (beta chain). Its antigen is not identified. This sample was included in a study of Graves' ophthalmopathy and Graves' hyperthyroidism. Study-wide context: No treatment had been given when peripheral blood was collected at initial diagnosis.

Amplified material comprised TCR beta CDR3 regions derived from RNA transcripts. First-round RT-PCR employed HTBI primers, with a second-round multiplex PCR after it. TCRdb reanalysed the multiplex PCR reads using MiXCR and keeps one entry per CDR3 protein. The sample holds hundreds of thousands of distinct CDR3 sequences; roughly 39% are singletons and the top ten take more than 2.5%. CDR3 length equals 14 residues. V shed 5 bases and J shed 4 bases, with 12 bases lying between them. Germline V CDR1 and CDR2: SNHLY, FYNNEI. Notes on the study in general: For predicting ophthalmopathy progression, the model had around 64% sensitivity and roughly 72% specificity.

Uncontrolled infections, pregnancy, lactation or other autoimmune diseases led to patient exclusion. Physicians reached a diagnosis by relying on clinical symptoms, serum thyroxine, TRAb, thyroid ultrasound and orbital computed tomography. The sequencing input was peripheral blood. The genes are TRBV2 and TRBJ1-5; no clear D gene. This sequence originates from an adult man with Graves' ophthalmopathy. The CDR3 DNA reads TGTGCCAGCAGTTACGGGAGGGAAAATCAGCCCCAGCATTTT. Translated, it gives CASSYGRENQPQHF.